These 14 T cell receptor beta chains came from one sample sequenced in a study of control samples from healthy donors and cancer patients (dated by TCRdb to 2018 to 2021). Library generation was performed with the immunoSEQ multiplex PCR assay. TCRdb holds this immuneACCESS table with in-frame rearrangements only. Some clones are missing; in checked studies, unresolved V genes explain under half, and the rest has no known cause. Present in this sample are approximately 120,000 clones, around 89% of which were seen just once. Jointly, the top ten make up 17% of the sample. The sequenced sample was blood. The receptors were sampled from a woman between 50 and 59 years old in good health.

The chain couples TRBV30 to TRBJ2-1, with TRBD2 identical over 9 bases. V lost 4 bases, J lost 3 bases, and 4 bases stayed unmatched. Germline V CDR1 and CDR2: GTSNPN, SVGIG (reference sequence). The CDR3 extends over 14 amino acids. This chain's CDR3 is CAWNRGGVYNEQFF. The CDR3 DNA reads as TGTGCCTGGAATCGCGGGGGGGTCTACAATGAGCAGTTCTTC. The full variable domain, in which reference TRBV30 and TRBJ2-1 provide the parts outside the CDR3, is SQTIHQWPATLVQPVGSPLSLECTVEGTSNPNLYWYRQAAGRGLQLLFYSVGIGQISSEVPQNLSASRPQDRQFILSSKKLLLSDSGFYLCAWNRGGVYNEQFFGPGTRLTVL.

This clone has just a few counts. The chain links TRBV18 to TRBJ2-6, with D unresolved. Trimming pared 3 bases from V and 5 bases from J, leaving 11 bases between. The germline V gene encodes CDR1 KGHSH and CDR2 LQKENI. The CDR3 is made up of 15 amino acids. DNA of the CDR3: TGTGCCAGCTCACCTGACAAGCCTCGGGCCAACGTCCTGACTTTC. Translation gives CASSPDKPRANVLTF.

CDR3 nucleotide sequence: TGCAGCGCCTTGGACAGGGCGGTTCGAGAGACCCAGTACTTC. Amino acid sequence: CSALDRAVRETQYF. The chain links TRBV29-1 to TRBJ2-5, with 8 bases that match TRBD1. Germline-derived CDR1 and CDR2 are SQVTM and ANQGSEA. V shed 7 bases, J shed 4 bases, and the junction held 11 bases outside the gene matches. This CDR3 has 14 residues.

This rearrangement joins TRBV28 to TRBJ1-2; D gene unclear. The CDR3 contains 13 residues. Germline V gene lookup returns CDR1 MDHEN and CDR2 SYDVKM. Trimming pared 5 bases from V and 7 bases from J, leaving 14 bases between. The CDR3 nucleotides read TGTGCCAGCAGTCCCATCAAAATACTTGGCTACACCTTC. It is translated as CASSPIKILGYTF.

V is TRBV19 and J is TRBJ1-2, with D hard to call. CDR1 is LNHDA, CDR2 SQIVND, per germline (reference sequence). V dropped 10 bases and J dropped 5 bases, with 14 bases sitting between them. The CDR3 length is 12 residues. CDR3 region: CATRAEDYGYTF. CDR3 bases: TGTGCCACCCGGGCAGAAGATTATGGCTACACCTTC.

CDR3 protein: CASSLRDLYGYTF. DNA of the CDR3: TGTGCCAGCAGCCTGCGGGATCTCTATGGCTACACCTTC. The chain uses TRBV3-1 (or the pseudogene TRBV3-2) and TRBJ1-2; D gene uncertain. Germline V gene sequence: CDR1 LGHDT, CDR2 YNNKEL (reference sequence). This CDR3 comprises 13 residues. V was trimmed by 4 bases and J by 4 bases, leaving 10 bases between them.

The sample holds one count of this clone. In DNA form, the CDR3 reads TGTGCCAGCAGTACAGCCCCGCCAGGCAATCAGCCCCAGCATTTT. Its translation is CASSTAPPGNQPQHF. The chain employs TRBV2 and TRBJ1-5; D gene uncertain. The germline gives CDR1 SNHLY, CDR2 FYNNEI. V lost 5 bases, J lost 2 bases, and 13 bases lay in between. The CDR3 extends over 15 amino acids.

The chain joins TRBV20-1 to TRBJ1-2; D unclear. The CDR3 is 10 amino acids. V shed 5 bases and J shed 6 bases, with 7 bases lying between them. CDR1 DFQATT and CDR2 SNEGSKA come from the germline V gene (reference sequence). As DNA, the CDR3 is TGCAGTGCTCCCCGAAATGGCTACACCTTC. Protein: CSAPRNGYTF.

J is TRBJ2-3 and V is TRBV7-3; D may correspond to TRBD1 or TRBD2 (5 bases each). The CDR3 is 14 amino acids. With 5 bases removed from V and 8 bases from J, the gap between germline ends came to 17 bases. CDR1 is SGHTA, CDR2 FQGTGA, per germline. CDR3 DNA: TGTGCCAGCAGCACCAGCCCGGGGCCAGGTACGCAGTATTTT. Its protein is CASSTSPGPGTQYF. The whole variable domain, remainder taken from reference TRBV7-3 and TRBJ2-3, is GAGVSQTPSNKVTEKGKYVELRCDPISGHTALYWYRQSLGQGPEFLIYFQGTGAADDSGLPNDRFFAVRPEGSVSTLKIQRTERGDSAVYLCASSTSPGPGTQYFGPGTRLTVL.

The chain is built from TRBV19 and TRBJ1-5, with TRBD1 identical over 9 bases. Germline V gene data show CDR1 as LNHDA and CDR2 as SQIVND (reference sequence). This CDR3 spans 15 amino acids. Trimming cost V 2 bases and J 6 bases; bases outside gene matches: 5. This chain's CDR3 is CASSITGGRGQPQHF. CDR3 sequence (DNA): TGTGCCAGTAGTATAACAGGGGGCCGGGGTCAGCCCCAGCATTTT.

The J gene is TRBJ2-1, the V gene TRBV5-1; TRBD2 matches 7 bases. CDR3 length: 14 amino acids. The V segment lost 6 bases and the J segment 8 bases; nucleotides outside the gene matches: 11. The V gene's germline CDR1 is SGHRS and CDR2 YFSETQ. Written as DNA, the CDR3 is TGCGCCAGCACGGTCGGCGGGAGTTCCTATGAGCAGTTCTTC. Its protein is CASTVGGSSYEQFF.

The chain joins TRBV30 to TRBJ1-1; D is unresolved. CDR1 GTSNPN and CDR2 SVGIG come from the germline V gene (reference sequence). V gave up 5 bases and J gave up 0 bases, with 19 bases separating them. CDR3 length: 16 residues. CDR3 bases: TGTGCCTGGCTTAGAGTTAGACGGCCCATGAACACTGAAGCTTTCTTT. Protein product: CAWLRVRRPMNTEAFF. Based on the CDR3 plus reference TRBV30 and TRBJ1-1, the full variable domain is SQTIHQWPATLVQPVGSPLSLECTVEGTSNPNLYWYRQAAGRGLQLLFYSVGIGQISSEVPQNLSASRPQDRQFILSSKKLLLSDSGFYLCAWLRVRRPMNTEAFFGQGTRLTVV.

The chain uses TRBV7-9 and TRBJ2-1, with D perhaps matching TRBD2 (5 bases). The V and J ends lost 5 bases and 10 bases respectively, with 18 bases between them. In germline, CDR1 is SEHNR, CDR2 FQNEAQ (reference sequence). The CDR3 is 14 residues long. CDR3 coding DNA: TGTGCCAGCAGCCCTGTAGCGAACAGAAGGGAGCAGTTCTTC. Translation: CASSPVANRREQFF. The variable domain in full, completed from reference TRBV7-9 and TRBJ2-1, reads DTGVSQNPRHKITKRGQNVTFRCDPISEHNRLYWYRQTLGQGPEFLTYFQNEAQLEKSRLLSDRFSAERPKGSFSTLEIQRTEQGDSAMYLCASSPVANRREQFFGPGTRLTVL.

The CDR3 DNA reads as TGTGCCAGCAGCTTCGGGACTAGCGGGAGGGCCGTAGAGACCCAGTACTTC. Its protein is CASSFGTSGRAVETQYF. V is TRBV7-2 and J is TRBJ2-5; 16 bases agree with TRBD2. This CDR3 has 17 amino acids. V lost 3 bases and J lost 4; bases outside the gene matches: 5. CDR1 SGHTA and CDR2 FQGNSA come from the germline V gene. The variable domain in full, with the rest retrieved from reference TRBV7-2 and TRBJ2-5, is GAGVSQSPSNKVTEKGKDVELRCDPISGHTALYWYRQSLGQGLEFLIYFQGNSAPDKSGLPSDRFSAERTGGSVSTLTIQRTQQEDSAVYLCASSFGTSGRAVETQYFGPGTRLLVL.